This is a list of T cell receptor beta chains from one sample in a study of OX40 agonist ivuxolimab in advanced cancers. TCRdb's table, derived via immunoSEQ multiplex PCR, lists solely in-frame clones and lacks some. Seen here are over 75,000 clones, more than 70% observed once, and the top ten hold about 4.5%. Material: CD4+ or CD8+ T cells sorted from blood, obtained in a trial of the OX40 agonist ivuxolimab. Every receptor here comes from an adult with an advanced solid tumor such as melanoma, head and neck, liver or kidney cancer. Each CDR3 is given with its conserved first and last residue. D genes are given only for firm matches. Rows give clone size only sometimes, using once, few, many, or a class for an expanded clone.

j_call	d_call	clone_size	v_call	cdr3_nt	cdr3_aa
TRBJ2-2	NA	NA	TRBV19	TGTGCCAGTAGTATAGCGGGATACACCGGGGAGCTGTTTTTT	CASSIAGYTGELFF
TRBJ1-4	NA	NA	TRBV4-1	TGCGCCAGCAGCCCTCGGATCTCAACTAATGAAAAACTGTTTTTT	CASSPRISTNEKLFF
TRBJ1-6	TRBD1	NA	TRBV10-1	TGCGCCAGCGCTCGGGACAGAGATAATTCACCCCTCCACTTT	CASARDRDNSPLHF
TRBJ2-1	NA	NA	TRBV30	TGTGCCTGGAGTGTACGGTTAGGGGATGAGCAGTTCTTC	CAWSVRLGDEQFF
TRBJ1-5	NA	NA	TRBV6-6	TGTGCCAGCAGTAAACAGGGTATGGGGACTCAGCCCCAGCATTTT	CASSKQGMGTQPQHF
TRBJ2-3	TRBD2	NA	TRBV5-1	TGCGCCAGCAGCATCCAGGGACTAGCGGGAGGGCGGGATACGCAGTATTTT	CASSIQGLAGGRDTQYF
TRBJ1-5	NA	NA	TRBV2	TGTGCCAGCAGTGAACACGGACCCCAGCATTTT	CASSEHGPQHF
TRBJ2-5	NA	once	TRBV6-1	TGTGCCAGCAGTGAAGAGACCCAGTACTTC	CASSEETQYF
TRBJ2-5	NA	NA	TRBV5-4	TGTGCCAGCAGCTTAACTAGGGTTGAGACCCAGTACTTC	CASSLTRVETQYF
TRBJ1-5	TRBD1	NA	TRBV5-1	TGCGCCAGCAGCTTAGGGACAGGGATTGATCAGCCCCAGCATTTT	CASSLGTGIDQPQHF
TRBJ2-6	NA	NA	TRBV19	TGTGCCAGTAGTCCGCGCCCCCAGTCTGGGGCCAACGTCCTGACTTTC	CASSPRPQSGANVLTF
TRBJ1-5	TRBD1	NA	TRBV30	TGTGCCTGGAGTGCTACAGGGGGTAATCAGCCCCAGCATTTT	CAWSATGGNQPQHF
TRBJ2-7	TRBD1	NA	TRBV5-1	TGCGCCAGCAGCCCCCAGGGGGCCGCCTACGAGCAGTACTTC	CASSPQGAAYEQYF
TRBJ2-2	TRBD2	NA	TRBV11-2	TGTGCCAGCAGCTTAGGGGCGGGAGTAGCCGGGGAGCTGTTTTTT	CASSLGAGVAGELFF
TRBJ2-1	NA	NA	TRBV9	TGTGCCAGCAGCGTAGGTGTCTACAATGAGCAGTTCTTC	CASSVGVYNEQFF
TRBJ1-1	NA	NA	TRBV5-1	TGCGCCAGCAGCTTGGGGCCGGGAGTGAGGACTGAAGCTTTCTTT	CASSLGPGVRTEAFF
TRBJ2-1	TRBD2	NA	TRBV7-2	TGTGCCAGCAGCGCCCCGGGACTAGTTTACAATGAGCAGTTCTTC	CASSAPGLVYNEQFF
TRBJ1-4	NA	NA	TRBV6-4	TGTGCCAGCAAACGGTCCGGGGCAACTAATGAAAAACTGTTTTTT	CASKRSGATNEKLFF
TRBJ2-5	NA	once	TRBV5-6	TGTGCCAGCAGCTTGGTCGGGAATTCTCAAGAGACCCAGTACTTC	CASSLVGNSQETQYF
TRBJ1-5	NA	NA	TRBV19	TGTGCCAGTAGTATAGGTGGGGACAATCAGCCCCAGCATTTT	CASSIGGDNQPQHF
TRBJ1-1	TRBD1	NA	TRBV4-1	TGCGCCAGCAGCCAAGAGAGGGGGCCTGTGGCTGAAGCTTTCTTT	CASSQERGPVAEAFF
TRBJ2-1	NA	NA	TRBV7-3	TGTGCCAGCAGCCCCTCAATGAGCTCCTACAATGAGCAGTTCTTC	CASSPSMSSYNEQFF